This TCR beta chain was identified in a study of T cells in localized non-small cell lung cancer (TCRdb year 2020). For context, the study as a whole: Comparing tumors with uninvolved tumor-adjacent lungs, the study looked at the T cell repertoires of a few hundred patients with early-stage NSCLC. The cohort consisted of 236 treatment-naive NSCLC patients whose localized lung tumors had been resected. Of the NSCLC patients, 129 were male and around 97 were female, and the mean age was about 69 years.

As regards this clone: The clone's antigen remains unknown. One base away there is no much larger clone; base qualities are not given.

Broader findings and caveats from the paper: A median of around 60 of the top 100 tumor clones turned up in the paired uninvolved adjacent lung, and 25 to 35 of those clones also ranked among the top 100 of that same adjacent lung. Because the study design was exploratory, TCR variables were selected using unadjusted p-values without false-discovery rate correction. Higher T cell density in blood was associated with longer overall survival, whereas higher clonality in adjacent lung was associated with shorter survival. Multi-region tumor sequencing was not performed, so intratumor heterogeneity could not be excluded. The highest T cell clonality was observed in uninvolved tumor-adjacent lung, where clonality exceeded that of tumor, suggesting that antigenic responses were more focused in uninvolved tumor-adjacent lung.

The immunoSEQ Assay was used to sequence TCR beta CDR3 regions from DNA. The paper's data handling went like this. T cell density was computed as TCR beta template counts normalized to usable DNA estimated by amplifying housekeeping genes. Richness was estimated with the preseqR package, extrapolating to 400,000 templates for PBMC samples and 120,000 templates for tissue samples. Clonality was defined by subtracting Pielou's evenness from one. Tissue-enriched TCRs were identified through differential abundance testing performed on productive amino-acid clonotypes, with a minimum total count of 5 and an alpha of 0.1. Repertoire overlap between compartments was quantified with the Jaccard Index and Morisita Overlap Index. GLIPH clustered TCR beta CDR3s with public tetramer-defined viral CDR3s; viral motifs required at least three viral sequences plus V-gene enrichment. TCRdb took over this immuneACCESS table, retaining in-frame rearrangements with V and J assigned. Such tables are incomplete; in checked studies, under half of the missing clones stem from an unresolved V gene, and the remainder is unexplained. V, J and clone size were drawn from that table, and D and trimming were deduced from the DNA. The sample has 35,000 to 50,000 clones on record, 70% to 80% of them singletons. Over 30% of the sample is taken by the ten largest.

The CDR3 numbers 13 residues from cysteine through phenylalanine. CDR3 DNA is the only sequence kept; it has 39 bases, read in frame from the first base. The germline V and J ends show losses of 4 bases and 4 bases respectively, and no gene match explains 4 bases of the junction. Looking up the germline V gene (reference sequence) yields CDR1 SGHAT and CDR2 FQDESV. At diagnosis, tumor, uninvolved tumor-adjacent lung and peripheral blood were collected and then preserved as a mix of FFPE and fresh-frozen material. For TCR repertoire profiling, blood samples were analyzed as peripheral blood mononuclear cells.

Here the chain combines TRBV11-1 and TRBJ2-7; 7 nucleotides in the junction match TRBD1. This TCR was sampled from a woman aged 40-75 years with stage II squamous cell lung carcinoma. The source was PBMCs, collected before any cancer treatment. For the CDR3, the sequence is CASSWDSLYEQYF. In nucleotide form, the sequence is TGTGCCAGCAGCTGGGACAGCCTATACGAGCAGTACTTC.